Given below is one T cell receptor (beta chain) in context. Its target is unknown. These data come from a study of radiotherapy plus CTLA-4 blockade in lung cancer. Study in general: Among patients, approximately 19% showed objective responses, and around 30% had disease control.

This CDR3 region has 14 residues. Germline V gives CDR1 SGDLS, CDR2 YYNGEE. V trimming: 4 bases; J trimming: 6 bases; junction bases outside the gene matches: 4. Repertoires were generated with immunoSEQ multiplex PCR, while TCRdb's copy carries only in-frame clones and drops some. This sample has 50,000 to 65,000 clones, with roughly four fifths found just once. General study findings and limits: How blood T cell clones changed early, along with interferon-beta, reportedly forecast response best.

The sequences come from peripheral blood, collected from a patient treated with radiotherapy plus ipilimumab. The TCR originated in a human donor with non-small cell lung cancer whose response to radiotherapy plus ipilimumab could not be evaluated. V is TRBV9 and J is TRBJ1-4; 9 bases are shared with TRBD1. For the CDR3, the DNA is TGTGCCAGCAGCAAACAGGGGGCGCATGAAAAACTGTTTTTT. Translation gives CASSKQGAHEKLFF.